This T cell receptor beta chain was captured by sequencing in a study of cytomegalovirus exposure and HLA in healthy donors. Turning to the study itself: According to later analysis, the same platform produced the 100 to 150 validation and several hundred first-cohort repertoires.

The repertoire was sequenced with immunoSEQ multiplex PCR; TCRdb's copy has only in-frame clones and lacks some. The sample comprises 200,000 to 250,000 clones, roughly 84% of which are singletons, and roughly 13% rests with the top ten. General study points: The CMV antigen specificity of a few CMV-associated chains was confirmed through in vitro analysis. Subsequent analysis revealed that first-cohort TCR clusters tended to co-occur in the 120 or so validation repertoires. Accounts indicate the classifier identified cytomegalovirus status with strong specificity and sensitivity.

Per germline, CDR1 SEHNR and CDR2 FQNEAQ (reference sequence). The CDR3 is 15 residues long. Trimming removed 5 bases at V and 3 bases at J, with 14 bases between. As for this clone: Its cognate antigen is unknown.

This receptor was identified in a woman in her twenties or thirties in good health and CMV-seropositive. The V and J genes are TRBV7-9 and TRBJ2-1, with D tentatively TRBD1 or TRBD2 (6 bases each). Source material: PBMCs. CDR3 loop: CASSLQGGFYNEQFF. The CDR3 nucleotides are TGTGCCAGCAGCCTACAGGGAGGTTTCTACAATGAGCAGTTCTTC.